The rows below give T cell receptor beta chains drawn from one sample of a study of T cells in Graves' hyperthyroidism and ophthalmopathy. TCRdb called the multiplex PCR reads again in MiXCR, with one record for every CDR3 protein. The table includes around 450,000 distinct CDR3 sequences, 15% to 18% detected once. The sequencing input was blood. These receptor sequences come from a woman aged 18-29 years with Graves' hyperthyroidism. CDR3s include the opening cysteine and the closing phenylalanine or tryptophan. The D gene is left open where the match is weak. Clone size, where shown, is once, few, many, or a class for clones that have expanded.

clone_size | j_call | d_call | v_call | cdr3_nt | cdr3_aa
NA | TRBJ2-1 | NA | TRBV2 | TGTGCCTCCCAACCATGGGGCCCAACGGGGGATGAGCAGTTCTTC | CASQPWGPTGDEQFF
few | TRBJ1-3 | NA | TRBV10-1 | TGCGCCAGCAGCTCGGGGGTCGGTGGAAACACCATATATTTT | CASSSGVGGNTIYF
NA | TRBJ1-1 | NA | TRBV7-8 | TGTGCCAGCAGCGCCACAGGGAGAGGAGGCACTGAAGCTTTCTTT | CASSATGRGGTEAFF
many | TRBJ1-2 | NA | TRBV11-2 | TGTGCCAGCAGCTTAGTTCCAGGGAGGGTTTATGGCTACACCTTC | CASSLVPGRVYGYTF
many | TRBJ1-3 | NA | TRBV2 | TGTGCCAGCAGTGAAGATCGGGTTTCTGGAAACACCATATATTTT | CASSEDRVSGNTIYF
few | TRBJ1-4 | NA | TRBV14 | TGTGCCAGCAGCCAAGTCGGGATTACTGAAAAACTGTTTTTT | CASSQVGITEKLFF
few | TRBJ2-2 | TRBD2 | TRBV20-1 | TGCAGTGCTAGACAAAGAGCGGGAGTAGGGACCGGGGAGCTGTTTTTT | CSARQRAGVGTGELFF
NA | TRBJ1-6 | NA | TRBV7-9 | TGTGCCAGCAGCCCGGACAGTGAAAATTCACCCCTCCACTTT | CASSPDSENSPLHF
NA | TRBJ1-4 | NA | TRBV7-9 | TGTGCCAGCAGCTTAAGAGGTAAAAAACTGTTTTTT | CASSLRGKKLFF
many | TRBJ2-1 | NA | TRBV2 | TGTGCCAGCAGCGACGATTTAGCCGTTGAGCAGTTCTTC | CASSDDLAVEQFF
many | TRBJ2-3 | TRBD2 | TRBV3-1 | TGTGCCAGCAGCCAAGGGCTAGCGGGAGGGGCAGATACGCAGTATTTT | CASSQGLAGGADTQYF
NA | TRBJ1-2 | NA | TRBV4-3 | TGCGCCAGCAGCCAACTTCTAGGGGCGGGCTATGGCTACACCTTC | CASSQLLGAGYGYTF
many | TRBJ2-3 | TRBD2 | TRBV20-1 | TGCAGTGCAACGACTAGCGGGGTCACAGATACGCAGTATTTT | CSATTSGVTDTQYF
few | TRBJ2-1 | NA | TRBV4-1 | TGCGCCAGCAGCATCTTAACAGGAAATGAGCAGTTCTTC | CASSILTGNEQFF
NA | TRBJ2-5 | TRBD2 | TRBV5-1 | TGCGCCAGCAGGGAGAACGGACTAGCGGGGGTTGAGACCCAGTACTTC | CASRENGLAGVETQYF
NA | TRBJ1-5 | NA | TRBV6-2/TRBV6-3 | TGTGCCAGCAGTTTCCCGGGGCAAAATCAGCCCCAGCATTTT | CASSFPGQNQPQHF
few | TRBJ2-2 | TRBD2 | TRBV9 | TGTGCCAGCAGCGTAGGATCTAGCGGGAGTGCCGGGGAGCTGTTTTTT | CASSVGSSGSAGELFF
few | TRBJ1-2 | TRBD1 | TRBV6-1 | TGTGCCAGCACCCCAGGGGGGGCTCCTGGCTACACCTTC | CASTPGGAPGYTF
many | TRBJ2-1 | TRBD2 | TRBV12-3/TRBV12-4 | TGTGCCAGCAGTTTATTGCGTGGGAGGGCCGAGAGGAAAAGAATGAATGAGCAGTTCTTC | CASSLLRGRAERKRMNEQFF
NA | TRBJ1-1 | NA | TRBV29-1 | TGCAGCGCGTCTGAGGCGGTTCGGACTGAAGCTTTCTTT | CSASEAVRTEAFF
NA | TRBJ2-5 | TRBD1 | TRBV5-1 | TGCGCCAGCAGTTCAGGGGGATCGGAGACCCAGTACTTC | CASSSGGSETQYF
NA | TRBJ1-6 | NA | TRBV12-3/TRBV12-4 | TGTGCCAGCAGACGACGGGGCGGAGATAATTCACCCCTCCACTTT | CASRRRGGDNSPLHF
NA | TRBJ1-6 | TRBD1 | TRBV20-1 | TGCAGTGCTGACAGGGGGCAGAGTTCACCCCTCCACTTT | CSADRGQSSPLHF
many | TRBJ2-1 | TRBD2 | TRBV12-3/TRBV12-4 | TGTGCCAGCAGTTCCCCAGCGGGGGTCTACAATGAGCAGTTCTTC | CASSSPAGVYNEQFF
few | TRBJ1-5 | NA | TRBV6-1 | TGTGCCACCAGAGCCGGAGAAAGGCATCAGCCCCAGCATTTT | CATRAGERHQPQHF
many | TRBJ2-1 | TRBD1 | TRBV6-1 | TGTGCCAGCAGTTCGCTTCCGGTCGGGACAGGGTTGGGGTCCTACAATGAGCAGTTCTTC | CASSSLPVGTGLGSYNEQFF
NA | TRBJ2-3 | TRBD2 | TRBV7-9 | TGTGCCAGCAGAAAGGAGGGCGGGAGGACAGATACGCAGTATTTT | CASRKEGGRTDTQYF
NA | TRBJ2-2 | TRBD1 | TRBV20-1 | TGCAGTGCTAGAGGTCCCCAGGGGGCGCAGTCCGGGGAGCTGTTTTTT | CSARGPQGAQSGELFF
many | TRBJ2-1 | TRBD2 | TRBV7-9 | TGTGCCAGCAGCTTTCCCCCATCCGGGAGGGAGGCGCATGAGCAGTTCTTC | CASSFPPSGREAHEQFF
many | TRBJ2-7 | NA | TRBV28 | TGTGCCAGCAGTTCACTAGACGGAACCTACGAGCAGTACTTC | CASSSLDGTYEQYF
NA | TRBJ1-5 | TRBD1 | TRBV20-1 | TGCAGTGCTAGTGAGGGGGCGGGGGGTCAGCCCCAGCATTTT | CSASEGAGGQPQHF
NA | TRBJ2-7 | NA | TRBV10-2 | TGCGCCAGCAGTGATTCGGTCCGGGGGAAGTACGAGCAGTACTTC | CASSDSVRGKYEQYF
NA | TRBJ1-4 | NA | TRBV6-2/TRBV6-3 | TGTGCCAGCAGAATAACCCCCCCTGGGACGGAAAAACTGTTTTTT | CASRITPPGTEKLFF
many | TRBJ2-1 | TRBD2 | TRBV29-1 | TGCAGCCCTCACAGCGGGAGCTCCTACAATGAGCAGTTCTTC | CSPHSGSSYNEQFF
many | TRBJ2-1 | TRBD1 | TRBV27 | TGTGCCAGCAGAATGGGACAGGGGGCATACAATGAGCAGTTCTTC | CASRMGQGAYNEQFF
many | TRBJ2-5 | TRBD1 | TRBV28 | TGTGCCAGCAGTAATACGGGACAGGGGGCGCACGAGACCCAGTACTTC | CASSNTGQGAHETQYF
NA | TRBJ2-7 | NA | TRBV6-2/TRBV6-3 | TGTGCCAGCAGGTGGGACGCCTCCTACGAGCAGTACTTC | CASRWDASYEQYF
NA | TRBJ1-3 | TRBD1 | TRBV7-2 | TGTGCCAGCAGCGCGCGGGACAGTCGGCACTCTGGAAACACCATATATTTT | CASSARDSRHSGNTIYF
NA | TRBJ2-5 | TRBD1 | TRBV2 | TGTGCCAGCAACGACAGGGTCCAAGAGACCCAGTACTTC | CASNDRVQETQYF
many | TRBJ2-5 | TRBD1 | TRBV18 | TGTGCCAGCTCCCCGGACAGGGGGCTAGGGACCCAGTACTTC | CASSPDRGLGTQYF
many | TRBJ2-1 | TRBD2 | TRBV6-1 | TGTGCCAGCAGAAGGACTAGCGGGAACTCCTACAATGAGCAGTTCTTC | CASRRTSGNSYNEQFF
few | TRBJ1-2 | TRBD1 | TRBV4-1 | TGCGCCAGCAGCCATCCGGGACAGGGGGTCTATGGCTACACCTTC | CASSHPGQGVYGYTF
many | TRBJ1-5 | NA | TRBV12-3/TRBV12-4 | TGTGCCAGCAGCGAGAACGCTAGCAATCAGCCCCAGCATTTT | CASSENASNQPQHF
NA | TRBJ2-7 | NA | TRBV9 | TGTGCCAGCAGCGTAGACCCAGGCGACTACGAGCAGTACTTC | CASSVDPGDYEQYF
many | TRBJ2-7 | NA | TRBV7-2 | TGTGCCAGCAGCCCCCGCTGGGAGCAGTACTTC | CASSPRWEQYF
many | TRBJ1-1 | NA | TRBV10-2 | TGCGCCAGCAGTCCGGTGACGCAGAACACTGAAGCTTTCTTT | CASSPVTQNTEAFF
many | TRBJ2-7 | TRBD2 | TRBV29-1 | TGCAGCGCCTCCGCTCTAGCGGGGTTAAACTACGAGCAGTACTTC | CSASALAGLNYEQYF
few | TRBJ2-1 | NA | TRBV7-7 | TGTGCTAGCAGCCCTCTCCCCGAACTGTCCTACAATGAGCAGTTCTTC | CASSPLPELSYNEQFF